This T cell receptor beta chain was documented in a study of T cells in Graves' hyperthyroidism and ophthalmopathy. General study findings and limits: Ophthalmopathy was distinguished from stable hyperthyroidism by 13 V-J signatures. Among thyroid clonotypes expanded above 0.001, most also appeared in blood.

It was considered stable Graves' hyperthyroidism when ophthalmopathy did not progress within 18 months. The study excluded patients with uncontrolled infection, other autoimmune disease, pregnancy or lactation. This clonotype was picked up a small number of times. Its specificity is not known. Germline CDR1 and CDR2: SNHLY and FYNNEI. V shed 7 bases and J shed 9 bases, with 15 bases lying between them. The CDR3 has 12 residues. Amplification targeted TCR beta CDR3 regions from RNA transcripts. Initially, a first-round RT-PCR of the TCR CDR3 employed the HTBI primer set. MiXCR, applied by TCRdb to the multiplex PCR reads, yields one record per CDR3 protein. This sample has approximately 360,000 distinct CDR3 sequences; around 25% occur once, and the top ten carry around four fifths.

Sequenced: blood. This receptor was identified in a man aged 45-65 years with Graves' hyperthyroidism. This chain uses TRBV2 with TRBJ1-2; D ambiguous. The CDR3 nucleotides are TGTGCCAGCACCGGAGAAGGGCGGAGCTACACCTTC. Its protein is CASTGEGRSYTF.